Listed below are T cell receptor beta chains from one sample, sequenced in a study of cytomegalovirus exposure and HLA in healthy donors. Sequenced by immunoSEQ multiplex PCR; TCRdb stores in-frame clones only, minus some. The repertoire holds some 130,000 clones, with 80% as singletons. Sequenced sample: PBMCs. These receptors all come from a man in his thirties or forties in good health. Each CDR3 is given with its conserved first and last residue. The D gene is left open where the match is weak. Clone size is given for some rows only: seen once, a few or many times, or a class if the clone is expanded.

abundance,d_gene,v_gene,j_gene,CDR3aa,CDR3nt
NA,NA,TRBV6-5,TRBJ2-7,CASSYSFEAPEQYF,TGTGCCAGCAGTTACTCGTTTGAGGCCCCCGAGCAGTACTTC
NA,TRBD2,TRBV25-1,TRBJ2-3,CASSDSGRPLSTDTQYF,TGTGCCAGCAGTGATAGCGGGAGGCCACTATCCACAGATACGCAGTATTTT
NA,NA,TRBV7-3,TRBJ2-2,CASSFSGSGTGELFF,TGTGCCAGCAGCTTCAGCGGATCGGGCACCGGGGAGCTGTTTTTT
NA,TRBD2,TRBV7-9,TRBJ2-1,CASSFKTSGHNEQFF,TGTGCCAGCAGCTTTAAAACTAGCGGGCACAATGAGCAGTTCTTC
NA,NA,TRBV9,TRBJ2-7,CARCQYQSYEQYF,TGTGCCCGATGCCAGTACCAAAGCTACGAGCAGTACTTC
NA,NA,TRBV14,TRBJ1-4,CASSQLSAGWPNEKLFF,TGTGCCAGCAGCCAACTTTCAGCAGGGTGGCCTAATGAAAAACTGTTTTTT
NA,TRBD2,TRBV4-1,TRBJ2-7,CASSQTLGLARGEQCF,TGCGCCAGCAGCCAGACCCTCGGACTCGCGCGGGGGGAGCAGTGCTTC
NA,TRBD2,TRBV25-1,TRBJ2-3,CASSDQLAVFADTQYF,TGTGCCAGCAGCGACCAACTAGCGGTTTTCGCAGATACGCAGTATTTT
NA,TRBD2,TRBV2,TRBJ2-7,CASTKAGGRNEQYF,TGTGCCAGCACCAAAGCGGGAGGGAGGAACGAGCAGTACTTC
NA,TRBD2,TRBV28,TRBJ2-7,CASSERESSYEQYF,TGTGCCAGCAGCGAGCGGGAGAGCTCCTACGAGCAGTACTTC
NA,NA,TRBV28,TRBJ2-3,CASRTAATDTQYF,TGTGCCAGCCGGACAGCTGCCACAGATACGCAGTATTTT
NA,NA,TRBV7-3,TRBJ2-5,CASSLRTGRRETQYF,TGTGCCAGCAGCTTAAGAACAGGGCGCCGGGAGACCCAGTACTTC
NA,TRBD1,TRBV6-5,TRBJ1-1,CASSTDRPYTEAFF,TGTGCCAGCAGTACGGACAGGCCCTACACTGAAGCTTTCTTT
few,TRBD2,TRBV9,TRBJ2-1,CASGRTSGGGGQFF,TGTGCCAGCGGACGGACTAGCGGGGGCGGGGGGCAGTTCTTC
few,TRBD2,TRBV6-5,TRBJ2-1,CASSYSKGGSMNEQFF,TGTGCCAGCAGTTACTCGAAGGGCGGGAGTATGAATGAGCAGTTCTTC
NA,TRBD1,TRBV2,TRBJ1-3,CASVGGIAGNTIYF,TGTGCCAGCGTAGGGGGCATCGCTGGAAACACCATATATTTT
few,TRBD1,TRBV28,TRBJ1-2,CASTQGAYGYTF,TGTGCCAGCACACAGGGGGCCTATGGCTACACCTTC
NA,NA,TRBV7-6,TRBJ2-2,CASSLALDTGELFF,TGTGCCAGCAGCTTAGCCCTTGACACCGGGGAGCTGTTTTTT
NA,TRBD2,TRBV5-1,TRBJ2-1,CASSLESGSYNEQFF,TGCGCCAGCAGCTTGGAAAGCGGGAGTTACAATGAGCAGTTCTTC
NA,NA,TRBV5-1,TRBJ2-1,CASSLGQSYNEQFF,TGCGCCAGCAGCTTGGGACAGAGCTACAATGAGCAGTTCTTC
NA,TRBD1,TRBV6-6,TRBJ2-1,CASSYSVQGDNEQFF,TGTGCCAGCAGTTACTCCGTACAGGGGGACAATGAGCAGTTCTTC
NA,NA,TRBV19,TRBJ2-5,CASSIPRGLAAQETQYF,TGTGCCAGTAGTATACCCCGAGGGCTCGCGGCGCAAGAGACCCAGTACTTC
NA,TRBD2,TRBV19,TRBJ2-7,CASSGVAGTQTSYEQYF,TGTGCCAGCTCGGGGGTAGCGGGAACTCAGACTTCCTACGAGCAGTACTTC
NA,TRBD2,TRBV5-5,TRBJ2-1,CASSSRPPGLAGVSEQFF,TGTGCCAGCAGCTCGCGACCCCCGGGACTAGCGGGAGTTAGCGAGCAGTTCTTC
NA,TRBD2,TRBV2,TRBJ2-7,CASIGLAGAYEQYF,TGTGCCAGCATCGGACTAGCGGGAGCCTACGAGCAGTACTTC
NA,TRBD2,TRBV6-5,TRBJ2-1,CATRTSGGNEQFF,TGTGCCACTCGGACTAGCGGCGGCAATGAGCAGTTCTTC
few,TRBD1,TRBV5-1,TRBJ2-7,CASSLGGTGGTYEQYF,TGCGCCAGCAGCTTGGGGGGGACAGGGGGGACCTACGAGCAGTACTTC
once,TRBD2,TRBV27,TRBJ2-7,CAIHFQRERTYEQYF,TGTGCCATCCACTTTCAGCGGGAGAGAACCTACGAGCAGTACTTC
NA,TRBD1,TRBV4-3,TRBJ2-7,CASSQDRTGIREQYF,TGCGCCAGCAGCCAAGATCGGACAGGGATCCGCGAGCAGTACTTC
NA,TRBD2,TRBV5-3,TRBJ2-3,CARSLLAGPSTDTQYF,TGTGCCAGAAGCCTCTTAGCGGGACCTAGCACAGATACGCAGTATTTT
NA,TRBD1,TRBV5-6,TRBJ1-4,CASSSARGAREKLFF,TGTGCCAGCAGTTCCGCCAGGGGGGCGCGAGAAAAACTGTTTTTT
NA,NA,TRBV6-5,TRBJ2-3,CASSALEGTDTQYF,TGTGCCAGCAGCGCTCTAGAAGGCACAGATACGCAGTATTTT
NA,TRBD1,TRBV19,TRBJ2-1,CASSGGTGDEQFF,TGTGCCAGTAGTGGGGGGACAGGGGATGAGCAGTTCTTC
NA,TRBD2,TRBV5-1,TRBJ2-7,CASSLGLAASYEQYF,TGCGCCAGCAGCTTGGGACTAGCGGCTTCCTACGAGCAGTACTTC
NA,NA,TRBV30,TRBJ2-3,CAWSESMRTDTQYF,TGTGCCTGGAGTGAATCTATGCGCACAGATACGCAGTATTTT
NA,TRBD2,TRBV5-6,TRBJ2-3,CASSLVSGRGDTQYF,TGTGCCAGCAGCTTGGTTAGCGGGAGGGGTGATACGCAGTATTTT
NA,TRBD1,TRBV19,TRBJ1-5,CASSWTGTNQPQHF,TGTGCCAGTTCTTGGACAGGGACCAATCAGCCCCAGCATTTT
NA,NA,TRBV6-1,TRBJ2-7,CASSAARSYEQYF,TGTGCCAGCAGTGCAGCCCGCTCCTACGAGCAGTACTTC
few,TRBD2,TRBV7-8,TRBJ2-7,CASSSGLAGGSEQYF,TGTGCCAGCAGCTCGGGACTAGCGGGAGGTAGCGAGCAGTACTTC
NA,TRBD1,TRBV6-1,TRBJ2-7,CASSQTGGTYEQYF,TGTGCCAGCAGTCAGACAGGGGGGACCTACGAGCAGTACTTC
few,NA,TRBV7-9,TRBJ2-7,CASSHPSVPLSHEQYF,TGTGCCAGCAGCCACCCCAGCGTACCCCTGTCCCACGAGCAGTACTTC
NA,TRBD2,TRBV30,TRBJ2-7,CAWRLAGNEQYF,TGTGCCTGGAGACTAGCGGGAAACGAGCAGTACTTC
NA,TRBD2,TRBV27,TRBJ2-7,CASSLSIVGGTYEQYF,TGTGCCAGCAGTTTATCAATAGTGGGAGGGACCTACGAGCAGTACTTC